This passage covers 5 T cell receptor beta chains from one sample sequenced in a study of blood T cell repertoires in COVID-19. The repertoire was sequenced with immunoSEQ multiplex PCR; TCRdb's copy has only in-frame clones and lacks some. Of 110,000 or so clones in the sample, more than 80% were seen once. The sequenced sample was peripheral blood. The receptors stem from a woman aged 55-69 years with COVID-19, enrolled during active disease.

The CDR3 is CASSLGPAGAYNEQFF. In nucleotides, the CDR3 is TGTGCCAGCAGCTTGGGACCGGCGGGGGCCTACAATGAGCAGTTCTTC. The V gene is TRBV5-6, the J gene TRBJ2-1, with 7 bases fitting TRBD2. The length of the CDR3 is 16 residues. The germline V gene has CDR1 SGHDT and CDR2 YYEEEE. The junction had 5 bases not matched to a gene; V was cut back by 0 bases and J by 2 bases.

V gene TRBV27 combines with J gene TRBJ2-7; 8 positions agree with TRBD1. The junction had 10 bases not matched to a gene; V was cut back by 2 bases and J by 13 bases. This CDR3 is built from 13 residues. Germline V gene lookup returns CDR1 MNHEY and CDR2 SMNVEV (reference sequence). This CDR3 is CASSLSPGTGIYF. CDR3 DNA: TGTGCCAGCAGTTTAAGCCCCGGGACAGGAATTTACTTC.

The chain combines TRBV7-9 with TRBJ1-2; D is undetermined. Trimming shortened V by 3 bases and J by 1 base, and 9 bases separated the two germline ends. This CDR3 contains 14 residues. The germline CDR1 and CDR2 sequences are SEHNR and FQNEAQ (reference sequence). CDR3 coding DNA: TGTGCCAGCAGCTTGGCAGTCTTTAACTATGGCTACACCTTC. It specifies CASSLAVFNYGYTF.

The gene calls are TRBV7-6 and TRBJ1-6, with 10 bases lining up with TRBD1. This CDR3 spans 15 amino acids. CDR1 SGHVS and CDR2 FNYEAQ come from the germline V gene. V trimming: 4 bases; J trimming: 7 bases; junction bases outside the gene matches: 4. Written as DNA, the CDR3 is TGTGCCAGCAGCTACGAGGACAGGGGGAATTCACCCCTCCACTTT. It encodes CASSYEDRGNSPLHF.

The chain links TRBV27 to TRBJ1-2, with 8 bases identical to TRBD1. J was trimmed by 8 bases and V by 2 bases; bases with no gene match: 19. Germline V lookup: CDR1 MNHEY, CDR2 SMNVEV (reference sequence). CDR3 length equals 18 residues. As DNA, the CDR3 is TGTGCCAGCAGTTTAGTGTCTCCTTTCATGCAGGGGGCTGGAGGCTACACCTTC. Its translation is CASSLVSPFMQGAGGYTF.